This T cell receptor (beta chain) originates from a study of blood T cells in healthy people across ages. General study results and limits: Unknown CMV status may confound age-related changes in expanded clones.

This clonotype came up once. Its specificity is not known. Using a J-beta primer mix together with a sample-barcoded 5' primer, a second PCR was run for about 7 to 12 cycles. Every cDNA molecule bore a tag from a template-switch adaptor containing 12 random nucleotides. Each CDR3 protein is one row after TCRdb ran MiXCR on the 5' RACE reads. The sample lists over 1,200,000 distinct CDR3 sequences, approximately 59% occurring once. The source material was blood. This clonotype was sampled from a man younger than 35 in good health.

The CDR3 region is CASSPQATPQEQFF. The CDR3 region has the DNA TGTGCCAGCAGCCCGCAAGCGACGCCGCAGGAGCAGTTCTTC. V gene TRBV7-6 combines with J gene TRBJ2-1; no reliable D call. With 5 bases removed from V and 10 bases from J, the gap between germline ends came to 18 bases. CDR3 length: 14 residues. The germline V gene has CDR1 SGHVS and CDR2 FNYEAQ.